The entry below gives a single TCR beta chain sequence along with its context. The entry originates in a study of CD8 T cells in Susac syndrome. Study as a whole: Treatment status at blood draw for the Susac syndrome patients was therapy-naive, corticosteroids, or intravenous immunoglobulin alone.

The sequenced target, TCR beta, came from blood CD8+ and CD4+ T cells. V lost 0 bases, J lost 7 bases, and 9 bases lay in between. Looked up from germline, CDR1 is SNHLY and CDR2 is FYNNEI. This CDR3 region has 14 residues. A quantity of about 0.5 to 1 ug RNA underwent reverse transcription using random hexamers. The immunoSEQ assay covered 54 Vbeta and 13 Jbeta segments for CDR3. TCRdb reprocessed the immunoSEQ multiplex PCR reads with MiXCR, giving one entry per CDR3 protein. The sample shows some 97,000 distinct CDR3 sequences, about 95% of them seen only once. The clonotype was recovered from a human donor with Susac syndrome. The chain carries TRBV2 and TRBJ1-4; D gene unclear. Sequencing used CD8+ T cells from PBMCs. CDR3 nucleotides: TGTGCCAGCAGTGAAGCGCTTGATGCTGAAAAACTGTTTTTT. Translation gives CASSEALDAEKLFF. Full variable domain (outside the CDR3, taken from reference TRBV2 and TRBJ1-4): EPEVTQTPSHQVTQMGQEVILRCVPISNHLYFYWYRQILGQKVEFLVSFYNNEISEKSEIFDDQFSVERPDGSNFTLKIRSTKLEDSAMYFCASSEALDAEKLFFGSGTQLSVL.